Presented here are 15 T cell receptor beta chains from one specimen sequenced in a study of blood T cell repertoires in COVID-19. The table came from immunoSEQ multiplex PCR; TCRdb's copy has only in-frame clones and leaves some out. The top ten clones hold around 3.6% of a sample with approximately 260,000 clones, 85% to 90% of them seen once. Sequencing was performed on peripheral blood. The receptor set was obtained from a man younger than 30 with active or convalescent COVID-19.

The rearrangement uses TRBV7-8 and TRBJ2-1; D might be TRBD2 (6 bases). Trimming took 7 bases from V and 7 from J, leaving 11 bases between them. The germline gives CDR1 SGHVS, CDR2 FQNEAQ. The CDR3 has 12 residues. CDR3 protein: CASKAEGNEQFF. CDR3 in DNA: TGTGCCAGCAAAGCGGAGGGGAATGAGCAGTTCTTC.

The rearrangement joins TRBV3-1 (or the pseudogene TRBV3-2) to TRBJ1-6; D gene unclear. The length of the CDR3 is 15 residues. The V gene lost 0 bases and the J gene lost 7 bases, with 10 bases spanning the gap. From germline, CDR1 is LGHDT and CDR2 YNNKEL (reference sequence). CDR3: CASSQEAHPNSPLHF. As DNA, the CDR3 is TGTGCCAGCAGCCAAGAAGCCCACCCCAATTCACCCCTCCACTTT.

V is TRBV7-9 and J is TRBJ2-7; D perhaps matches TRBD1 (6 bases). Between the trimmed V and J ends, which lost 3 bases and 7 bases, there was a span of 13 bases. The germline gives CDR1 SEHNR, CDR2 FQNEAQ (reference sequence). The CDR3 spans 13 residues. CDR3: CASSFLQGFEQYF. CDR3 in DNA: TGTGCCAGCAGCTTTTTACAGGGTTTTGAGCAGTACTTC.

The V and J genes are TRBV5-4 and TRBJ1-2; D is unclear. CDR1 and CDR2 from the germline V gene are SGHNT and YYREEE (reference sequence). The CDR3 is 14 residues long. Deletions cut 4 bases from V and 1 base from J, with 11 bases between. In DNA, the CDR3 is TGTGCCAGCAGCACAAAGACGGGTAACTATGGCTACACCTTC. Protein sequence: CASSTKTGNYGYTF. Filled out from reference TRBV5-4 and TRBJ1-2, the complete variable domain reads ETGVTQSPTHLIKTRGQQVTLRCSSQSGHNTVSWYQQALGQGPQFIFQYYREEENGRGNFPPRFSGLQFPNYSSELNVNALELDDSALYLCASSTKTGNYGYTFGSGTRLTVV.

J is TRBJ2-5 and V is TRBV9, with D possibly TRBD2 on 5 matching bases. CDR3 length: 14 residues. With 0 bases removed from V and 4 bases from J, the gap between germline ends came to 10 bases. The germline V gene has CDR1 SGDLS and CDR2 YYNGEE. As DNA, the CDR3 is TGTGCCAGCAGCGTAGATCTGGCGGGAGAGACCCAGTACTTC. Amino acid sequence: CASSVDLAGETQYF.

V and J are TRBV2 and TRBJ1-2; 8 positions match TRBD1. There are 15 residues in the CDR3. With 8 bases clipped from V and 8 bases from J, the junction kept 16 bases outside the gene matches. Germline V lookup: CDR1 SNHLY, CDR2 FYNNEI. CDR3 in amino acids: CASSFLEQGARGYTF. In DNA, the CDR3 is TGTGCCAGCTCTTTTCTAGAGCAGGGGGCGAGAGGCTACACCTTC. Full variable domain (rest looked up from reference TRBV2 and TRBJ1-2): EPEVTQTPSHQVTQMGQEVILRCVPISNHLYFYWYRQILGQKVEFLVSFYNNEISEKSEIFDDQFSVERPDGSNFTLKIRSTKLEDSAMYFCASSFLEQGARGYTFGSGTRLTVV.

This clone was picked up a small number of times. The chain links TRBV5-1 to TRBJ2-2, with D maybe TRBD2 (6 bases). This CDR3 region has 14 residues. Germline loops: CDR1 SGHRS, CDR2 YFSETQ. Trimming left V 5 bases short and J 7 bases short, with 15 bases between. The CDR3, as DNA: TGCGCCAGCAGTCCTACCGCGACTAGCGGGGAGCTGTTTTTT. This encodes CASSPTATSGELFF.

The chain recombines TRBV27 with TRBJ2-7; TRBD1 agrees at 7 bases. The CDR3 spans 14 residues. Per germline, CDR1 MNHEY and CDR2 SMNVEV (reference sequence). The V gene end was trimmed by 6 bases and the J gene end by 7 bases; junction bases not matched to a gene: 12. CDR3 protein: CASRMVTGIGEQYF. The CDR3 DNA reads as TGTGCCAGCAGGATGGTGACAGGGATAGGGGAGCAGTACTTC.

This chain connects TRBV5-1 to TRBJ2-5; TRBD2 aligns across 12 bases. Germline V lookup: CDR1 SGHRS, CDR2 YFSETQ. This CDR3 has 16 amino acids. Trimming cost V 0 bases and J 1 base; bases outside gene matches: 1. In DNA form, the CDR3 reads TGCGCCAGCAGCTTGGGGACTAGCGGGACCCAAGAGACCCAGTACTTC. Translated, it gives CASSLGTSGTQETQYF.

The chain recombines TRBV6-6 with TRBJ2-3; D is unclear. The CDR3 is 12 amino acids. CDR1 and CDR2 from the germline V gene are MNHNY and SVGAGI (reference sequence). The V and J ends lost 7 bases and 4 bases respectively, with 9 bases between them. DNA for the CDR3: TGTGCCAGCAAGAGTCGAGCAGATACGCAGTATTTT. Residues: CASKSRADTQYF.

The DNA for the CDR3 is TGCGCCAGCAGCCAAGAAGGGGGGGTGAACACTGAAGCTTTCTTT. This sequence encodes CASSQEGGVNTEAFF. The chain employs TRBV4-1 and TRBJ1-1; tentative D call: TRBD1 (6 bases). Germline lookup yields CDR1 MGHRA and CDR2 YSYEKL. The CDR3 covers 15 residues. Between the trimmed V and J ends, which lost 0 bases and 0 bases, there was a span of 8 bases.

The chain recombines TRBV28 with TRBJ1-5; TRBD1 matches 9 bases. The CDR3 contains 16 residues. The germline CDR1 and CDR2 sequences are MDHEN and SYDVKM. The V segment lost 6 bases and the J segment 2 bases; nucleotides outside the gene matches: 8. The CDR3 reads CASSQPGQGGNQPQHF. In nucleotides, the CDR3 is TGTGCCAGCAGCCAACCGGGACAGGGAGGCAATCAGCCCCAGCATTTT.

This rearrangement joins TRBV6-5 to TRBJ1-1; 7 bases map to TRBD1. Unmatched junction bases numbered 4, after V lost 8 bases and J lost 1 base. CDR1 and CDR2 from the germline V gene are MNHEY and SVGAGI. The CDR3 runs 13 residues. CDR3 protein: CASGNRGNTEAFF. As DNA, the CDR3 is TGTGCCAGCGGAAACAGGGGGAACACTGAAGCTTTCTTT.

The chain joins TRBV7-6 to TRBJ2-2, with 9 bases identical to TRBD2. With V trimmed by 5 bases and J by 3 bases, 7 bases remained unmatched. The CDR3 is made up of 16 amino acids. Germline assignment: CDR1 SGHVS and CDR2 FNYEAQ. CDR3 in amino acids: CASSAAGGPDTGELFF. The CDR3 nucleotides read TGTGCCAGCAGCGCAGCGGGAGGTCCGGACACCGGGGAGCTGTTTTTT.

The chain links TRBV7-9 to TRBJ1-3; D is uncertain. The CDR3 contains 15 residues. The germline gives CDR1 SEHNR, CDR2 FQNEAQ (reference sequence). Between the trimmed V and J ends, which lost 2 bases and 0 bases, there was a span of 8 bases. The CDR3 nucleotides are TGTGCCAGCAGCTTACAGGTGTCCTCTGGAAACACCATATATTTT. Translated, it gives CASSLQVSSGNTIYF.